This T cell receptor (beta chain) came from a study of T cell responses to AZD1222 COVID-19 vaccine. Broader study findings: Elevations in Spike-specific TCR breadth and depth followed administration of two AZD1222 doses.

The data were produced by immunoSEQ multiplex PCR, yet TCRdb's version contains in-frame clones alone and is incomplete. This table has about 120,000 clones, around 85% appearing once. V lost 4 bases and J lost 9; bases outside the gene matches: 10. Germline-derived CDR1 and CDR2 are LGHNA and YSLEER. This CDR3 is 15 amino acids long. This clone showed up just once. The target antigen is unknown. V and J are TRBV4-3 and TRBJ2-1; 9 bases line up with TRBD1. The material sequenced was peripheral blood, taken on day 0 of AZD1222 vaccination. The sequence was collected from an adult in good health. The CDR3 region has the DNA TGCGCCAGCAGCCGGGAACAGGGGGCTAGAGTTGAGCAGTTCTTC. Its translation: CASSREQGARVEQFF.